The 27 T cell receptor beta chains presented below share a single source sample, sequenced in a study of T cells in Graves' hyperthyroidism and ophthalmopathy. The investigators amplified TCR beta CDR3 regions from RNA transcripts. RT-PCR in the first round (using the HTBI primer set) targeted the TCR CDR3. Using its own MiXCR run on the multiplex PCR reads, TCRdb lists one record per CDR3 protein. Of about 350,000 distinct CDR3 sequences in the sample, about 15% were seen once. Specimen: blood. The receptor set was obtained from a woman under 40 with Graves' hyperthyroidism.

This clonotype appeared many times. CDR3 nucleotides: TGTGCCAGCAAAAACAAGGGACTAGCGGGTCCAGATACGCAGTATTTT. It encodes CASKNKGLAGPDTQYF. This chain connects TRBV28 to TRBJ2-3; 12 bases fit TRBD2. The CDR3 length is 16 residues. Germline values: CDR1 MDHEN, CDR2 SYDVKM. Germline trimming cut 7 bases from V and 4 bases from J; bases unmatched to any gene: 9.

The rearrangement links TRBV11-1 to TRBJ2-7, with TRBD1 matching over 7 bases. The V segment lost 6 bases and the J segment 1 base; nucleotides outside the gene matches: 12. The CDR3 consists of 16 residues. Germline V gives CDR1 SGHAT, CDR2 FQDESV (reference sequence). The CDR3 loop reads CASRPGTAGESYEQYF. The CDR3 DNA reads as TGTGCCAGCAGGCCCGGGACAGCCGGGGAGTCCTACGAGCAGTACTTC.

This clonotype was recorded many times. The chain joins TRBV20-1 to TRBJ1-5, with D hard to call. Germline-derived CDR1 and CDR2 are DFQATT and SNEGSKA (reference sequence). CDR3 length: 15 amino acids. Trimming cost V 7 bases and J 5 bases, with 21 bases left between them. The CDR3 loop is CSGSPGTGLDQPQHF. The CDR3, as DNA: TGCAGTGGGAGCCCGGGAACCGGGCTAGATCAGCCCCAGCATTTT.

This clonotype was seen more than once but under ten times. This rearrangement joins TRBV30 to TRBJ1-4; D is possibly TRBD1 (6 bases). The CDR3 has 12 residues. CDR1 GTSNPN and CDR2 SVGIG come from the germline V gene (reference sequence). V was pared by 3 bases and J by 8 bases, with 10 bases between. The CDR3 spells CAWSRGREKLFF. Written as DNA, the CDR3 is TGTGCCTGGAGCCGGGGGCGAGAAAAACTGTTTTTT.

This clonotype was counted at least ten times. One end of the junction does not line up with germline, which may come from a read error. This chain joins TRBV5-1 and TRBJ2-2; D not certain. The CDR3 runs to 12 residues. Germline CDR1 reads SGHRS; CDR2 reads YFSETQ. The CDR3 region is CASSRRTGELFF. CDR3 DNA: TGTGCCAGTAGCCGTAGAACCGGGGAGCTGTTTTTT.

This chain links TRBV28 with TRBJ1-6; the D gene is possibly TRBD1 (5 bases). CDR1 and CDR2 (germline): MDHEN, SYDVKM. The CDR3 extends over 15 amino acids. V was clipped by 8 bases and J by 4 bases, with 15 bases between them. The CDR3 here is CASLASGGYNSPLHF. CDR3 sequence (DNA): TGTGCCAGCTTAGCCAGTGGGGGTTATAATTCACCCCTCCACTTT.

This clonotype was picked up many times. The genes are TRBV15 and TRBJ2-1; 10 bases line up with TRBD2. The CDR3 loop spans 17 amino acids. V dropped 0 bases and J dropped 6; count of bases not matched to a gene: 8. Germline CDR1 reads LNHNV; CDR2 reads YYDKDF (reference sequence). DNA for the CDR3: TGTGCCACCAGCAGAGATACGTCTAGCGGGAGTATCAATGAGCAGTTCTTC. This gives the protein CATSRDTSSGSINEQFF.

The CDR3 DNA reads as TGTGCCATCATGGCATCCGGTCCGGGGGGCATCACAGATACGCAGTATTTT. The encoded protein is CAIMASGPGGITDTQYF. The chain is built from TRBV10-3 and TRBJ2-3, with TRBD2 as a possible D gene (7 bases). V was clipped by 7 bases and J by 2 bases, with 22 bases between them. Germline V gene lookup returns CDR1 ENHRY and CDR2 SYGVKD. This CDR3 comprises 17 residues.

At least ten counts were recorded for this clonotype. The J gene is TRBJ1-5, the V gene TRBV20-1; maybe TRBD1 (5 bases). V was clipped by 0 bases and J by 9 bases, with 21 bases between them. This CDR3 region has 16 residues. Looked up from germline, CDR1 is DFQATT and CDR2 is SNEGSKA (reference sequence). The CDR3 DNA reads as TGCAGTGCTAGAGACCCGAGGCGCGGAGGGGCGCGGCCCCAGCATTTT. This gives the protein CSARDPRRGGARPQHF.

The chain uses TRBV5-4 and TRBJ2-3; no reliable D call. The length of the CDR3 is 15 residues. Between the trimmed V and J ends, which lost 4 bases and 2 bases, there was a span of 14 bases. Germline lookup yields CDR1 SGHNT and CDR2 YYREEE (reference sequence). The CDR3 sequence is CASSPRAPNTDTQYF. Written as DNA, the CDR3 is TGTGCCAGCAGCCCTAGGGCCCCTAACACAGATACGCAGTATTTT.

About this clonotype: Given a much more abundant clone one base away, this may be a read error. This sequence joins TRBV28 and TRBJ2-7, with a tentative D call TRBD2 (6 bases). The CDR3 spans 14 residues. Germline lookup yields CDR1 MDHEN and CDR2 SYDVKM. The V and J ends lost 4 bases and 4 bases respectively, with 14 bases between them. For the CDR3, the DNA is TGTGCCAGCAGTTCCGGGACTGAAATATACGAGCAGTACTTC. Its translation is CASSSGTEIYEQYF.

A remark on this clonotype: One base away lies a much larger clone, so this may be a sequencing read error. The V and J genes are TRBV30 and TRBJ2-1; possible D gene TRBD1, 5 bases. Trimming pared 6 bases from V and 11 bases from J, leaving 14 bases between. Germline CDR1 reads GTSNPN; CDR2 reads SVGIG (reference sequence). The CDR3 has 11 amino acids. The CDR3 coding sequence is TGTGCCTGCACGGACACGGGTCAGCAGTTCTTC. It is translated as CACTDTGQQFF.

This clonotype was recorded many times. The chain employs TRBV12-3 or TRBV12-4 and TRBJ1-5; D gene uncertain. Deletions cut 5 bases from V and 1 base from J, with 6 bases between. The CDR3 sequence is 13 residues long. CDR3 sequence: CASSPQSNQPQHF. The CDR3 DNA follows: TGTGCCAGCAGTCCTCAGAGCAATCAGCCCCAGCATTTT.

This clonotype came up many times. The J gene is TRBJ2-3, the V gene TRBV10-3; 8 nucleotides agree with TRBD2. This CDR3 comprises 14 residues. Germline V lookup: CDR1 ENHRY, CDR2 SYGVKD. J gave up 2 bases and V 6 bases, and 4 bases lay outside the gene matches. The CDR3 sequence is CAISIAGPTDTQYF. In DNA form, the CDR3 reads TGTGCCATCAGCATAGCGGGGCCCACAGATACGCAGTATTTT.

This clonotype has just a few counts. J is TRBJ2-1 and V is TRBV27, with D uncertain. Germline V CDR1 and CDR2: MNHEY, SMNVEV (reference sequence). V dropped 4 bases and J dropped 10 bases, with 8 bases sitting between them. CDR3 length: 11 amino acids. The CDR3 is CASSWATEQFF. The CDR3 DNA sequence: TGTGCCAGCAGTTGGGCGACAGAGCAGTTCTTC.

This clonotype was observed once. This sequence joins TRBV7-2 and TRBJ2-2; 7 bases are a match to TRBD1. Germline CDR1 reads SGHTA; CDR2 reads FQGNSA. This CDR3 has 17 amino acids. V was clipped by 3 bases and J by 4 bases; unmatched bases: 11. The CDR3 is CASSFRTLGQLTGELFF. The CDR3 DNA follows: TGTGCCAGCAGCTTTCGGACATTGGGACAGCTCACCGGGGAGCTGTTTTTT. The whole variable domain, filled in from reference TRBV7-2 and TRBJ2-2, reads GAGVSQSPSNKVTEKGKDVELRCDPISGHTALYWYRQSLGQGLEFLIYFQGNSAPDKSGLPSDRFSAERTGGSVSTLTIQRTQQEDSAVYLCASSFRTLGQLTGELFFGEGSRLTVL.

This clonotype was recorded a few times. V gene TRBV29-1 combines with J gene TRBJ2-3; TRBD1 agrees at 8 bases. The germline gives CDR1 SQVTM, CDR2 ANQGSEA. Trimming took 3 bases from V and 1 from J; bases not matched to a gene: 6. The length of the CDR3 is 15 residues. CDR3 region: CSVEQGASRTDTQYF. The CDR3 DNA reads as TGCAGCGTTGAGCAGGGGGCGAGTCGCACAGATACGCAGTATTTT.

This clonotype is a singleton in its sample. This may be a read error, as it is one base from a much larger clone. The chain links TRBV20-1 to TRBJ2-1, with 7 bases matching TRBD2. The CDR3 extends over 15 amino acids. V was pared by 3 bases and J by 3 bases, with 8 bases of the junction left unmatched. Germline V gene sequence: CDR1 DFQATT, CDR2 SNEGSKA (reference sequence). This CDR3 reads CSARNGWEGYNEQFF. CDR3 in DNA: TGCAGTGCTAGGAACGGGTGGGAGGGCTACAATGAGCAGTTCTTC.

This clonotype was detected only a few times. The chain joins TRBV20-1 to TRBJ2-1; D uncertain. There are 14 residues in the CDR3. The germline V gene has CDR1 DFQATT and CDR2 SNEGSKA (reference sequence). V was pared by 6 bases and J by 5 bases, with 17 bases between. The CDR3 protein is CSAQTPLEDNEQFF. In DNA form, the CDR3 reads TGCAGTGCCCAGACTCCCCTAGAGGACAATGAGCAGTTCTTC.

The rearrangement joins TRBV28 to TRBJ2-7; tentative D call: TRBD2 (7 bases). Trimming took off 4 bases at V and 0 bases at J, with 10 bases between the two ends. This CDR3 has 14 residues. Per germline, CDR1 MDHEN and CDR2 SYDVKM. The CDR3 DNA sequence: TGTGCCAGCAGTTGGGGGGGCAGCTCCTACGAGCAGTACTTC. Translated: CASSWGGSSYEQYF.

V and J are TRBV3-1 and TRBJ1-1; the D is unclear. V was cut by 4 bases and J by 3 bases, with 12 bases left in between. This CDR3 has 14 amino acids. The germline gives CDR1 LGHDT, CDR2 YNNKEL (reference sequence). CDR3 coding DNA: TGTGCCAGCAGCCTCGTCGGGGTCGACACTGAAGCTTTCTTT. Translating it yields CASSLVGVDTEAFF.

This clonotype has ten or more counts. J is TRBJ2-5 and V is TRBV2; D is undetermined. This CDR3 is 11 amino acids long. Germline V gene sequence: CDR1 SNHLY, CDR2 FYNNEI. V was shortened by 2 bases and J by 4 bases, with 2 bases between the two germline ends. The CDR3 DNA follows: TGTGCCAGCAGTGAACGAGAGACCCAGTACTTC. Translated, it gives CASSERETQYF.

Many counts were recorded for this clonotype. The V call is TRBV2, the J call TRBJ1-1; D remains ambiguous. Trimming shortened V by 8 bases and J by 3 bases, and 10 bases separated the two germline ends. The CDR3 spans 12 residues. Germline V gene data show CDR1 as SNHLY and CDR2 as FYNNEI. CDR3 coding DNA: TGTGCCAGCGGGGAATTAGACACTGAAGCTTTCTTT. It is translated as CASGELDTEAFF.

This clonotype was seen at least ten times. The genes are TRBV7-2 and TRBJ2-7, with a weak D call TRBD2 (7 bases). The germline V gene has CDR1 SGHTA and CDR2 FQGNSA. This CDR3 spans 17 amino acids. The V end was cut by 5 bases, the J end by 2 bases, with 22 bases between. The CDR3 loop is CASSRLGGGITTYEQYF. In DNA form, the CDR3 reads TGTGCCAGCAGCCGCTTAGGGGGGGGGATTACCACCTACGAGCAGTACTTC.

This clonotype was recorded at least ten times. V is TRBV7-2 and J is TRBJ2-3; a weak D match, TRBD1 (5 bases). Germline CDR1 SGHTA, CDR2 FQGNSA. V was pared by 0 bases and J by 7 bases, with 17 bases between. The CDR3 runs 16 residues. The CDR3 here is CASSLALDVRANTQYF. DNA of the CDR3: TGTGCCAGCAGCTTAGCGTTAGATGTCAGGGCGAATACGCAGTATTTT.

This clonotype showed up just a few times. V gene TRBV19 combines with J gene TRBJ1-1; 8 positions match TRBD1. The CDR3 is made up of 13 amino acids. After removal of 7 bases from V and 4 bases from J, the junction contained 5 bases not matched to a gene. Germline CDR1 is LNHDA and CDR2 is SQIVND (reference sequence). The DNA of the CDR3 is TGTGCCAGTACTGTTACAGGGGGCACTGAAGCTTTCTTT. Protein product: CASTVTGGTEAFF.

This clonotype was observed a handful of times. This chain links TRBV7-2 with TRBJ1-2; D remains ambiguous. Germline values: CDR1 SGHTA, CDR2 FQGNSA. CDR3 size: 14 residues. V was cut by 2 bases and J by 3 bases, with 10 bases left in between. CDR3 protein: CASSLTKEDYGYTF. The CDR3 DNA reads TGTGCCAGCAGCTTAACGAAAGAGGACTATGGCTACACCTTC.